This TCR beta chain originates from a study of blood T cells in healthy people across ages. This clonotype was seen a handful of times. The authors ran a second PCR of roughly 6 to 12 cycles using a sample-barcoded 5' primer and a J-beta primer mix. TCRdb fed the 5' RACE reads into MiXCR, producing one record per CDR3 protein. The sample holds some 760,000 distinct CDR3 sequences, 20% to 30% seen once. This CDR3 is 15 amino acids long. Germline V gives CDR1 MNHNY, CDR2 SVGAGI (reference sequence). V was cut by 5 bases and J by 2 bases, with 13 bases left in between. In addition, the sample was reused for a study of T cells of mothers and their children.

The clonotype was recovered from a boy aged 5-17 years in good health. Sequenced material: blood. The chain is built from TRBV6-6 and TRBJ1-3; D is undetermined. The CDR3 DNA is TGTGCCAGCAGTACGGAGCTGTATGCTGGAAACACCATATATTTT. It encodes CASSTELYAGNTIYF.